This T cell receptor beta chain came from a study (dated by TCRdb to the late 2010s). Regarding the complete study: Patients provided blood, with volumes of up to 100 ml, in addition to duodenal biopsy samples that ranged from roughly 6 to 13. Blood and gut biopsy samples from 20 to 25 celiac disease patients were examined in the overall study. The study tracked gluten-specific CD4+ T cell receptor repertoires in celiac disease across blood and gut, disease stages, and intervals of weeks to decades. Most subjects' cells were stained with pooled PE-conjugated tetramers presenting glia-alpha1a, -alpha2, -ω1 and -ω2 epitopes. For long-term comparison, patients who had historic T cell material from decades earlier were asked to donate new blood and biopsy samples. The full study reports these points: Because of sampling limits, a maximum clonotype overlap of only around 50% was obtained between two independent sequencing runs of the same sample. The study conclusions are dependent on tetramer specificity, and antigen-specific proliferation was previously shown by around 78% of tetramer-sorted clones. Persistence of gluten-specific clonotypes for decades was observed, with up to about 50% overlap detected between samples obtained about 15 to 30 years apart. About 1% of TCR-beta sequences and 0.2% to 0.25% of paired TCR-alpha/beta clonotypes were shared across patients; authors concluded cross-contamination was not an issue. Of some 1,800 TCRs from 15 to 20 patients, roughly 10% of the TCR-alpha, TCR-beta or paired amino acid sequences were public.

Libraries were prepared through 5' RACE. A modified SMART protocol was used to prepare bulk TCR libraries. On Illumina MiSeq, bulk TCR libraries were sequenced with paired-end 300 bp reads, whereas single-cell libraries were run on paired-end 250 bp MiSeq. The study's own analysis went as follows. Reads were preprocessed with selected pRESTO steps, and V, D, J genes and CDR3 junctions were assigned with IMGT/HighV-QUEST. A bulk sequence was kept only if the bulk sequence appeared in at least two replicas with cumulative read counts of 10 or more. A sample-corrected Shannon entropy estimator was used to measure repertoire diversity in samples with more than 20 cells. TCRdb reworked the public reads: Q25 trimming with fastp, MiXCR clone assembly, productive beta chains retained. Records with the same CDR3 protein are collapsed into one entry carrying the most frequent genes and DNA. The V and J calls and clone size are TCRdb's, not the authors'. The sample profile shows more than 550 distinct CDR3 sequences; around a fifth of them were found once. Jointly, the top ten make up approximately 68% of the sample.

V lost 4 bases and J lost 2 bases, and the count of bases not matched to a germline gene is 2. CDR1 and CDR2 are read off the germline V gene (reference sequence) as SEHNR and FQNEAQ. From the cysteine through the phenylalanine, the CDR3 covers 14 amino acids. The kept DNA is CDR3 alone, 42 bases in frame from the first base. When a sample contained relatively high numbers of tetramer-positive T cells, bulk-cell sorting was done in addition to single-cell sorting. HLA-DQ:gluten tetramers were used to isolate gluten-specific T cells, and the rearranged TCR-alpha and TCR-beta genes of those cells were then analyzed by high-throughput sequencing. All sorting was carried out on a BD Aria II cell sorter, and flow data were analyzed in FlowJo. This clonotype has at least ten counts. Per-base quality was not reported, and no clone a single base away is much larger than it.

Specimen: gluten tetramer+ CD4+ T cells from blood or duodenal biopsy (not recorded which); whether cultured is not recorded, collected while untreated, on a gluten-free diet, or during gluten challenge (not recorded which). The cell subset or site label on this specimen signifies: CD4+ T cells binding HLA-DQ:gluten tetramers. The TCR originated in a female donor with celiac disease. The sequence links TRBV7-9 to TRBJ1-3; TRBD1 fits 7 bases in the junction. Read as DNA, the sequence is TGTGCCAGCAGCTCTCAGGGGGCTGGAAACACCATATATTTT. This translates into CASSSQGAGNTIYF.